The 3 T cell receptor beta chains in this list originate from one sample, sequenced in a study of cytomegalovirus exposure and HLA in healthy donors. PCR was performed using 60 Vbeta and 13 Jbeta primers. Assay used: immunoSEQ multiplex PCR; TCRdb lists only in-frame clones, some missing. Of 85,000 to 110,000 clones detected, around three quarters appear once; the ten largest clones hold roughly 3.9%. The sample consisted of PBMCs. Receptor source: a man aged 45 to 65 in good health and CMV-seropositive.

The chain recombines TRBV7-9 with TRBJ2-7; 15 nucleotides match TRBD2. Germline-derived CDR1 and CDR2 are SEHNR and FQNEAQ (reference sequence). J lost 4 bases, V lost 4 bases, and 2 bases had no gene match. The CDR3 sequence is 15 residues long. The CDR3 sequence: CASSWGTSGRYEQYF. The CDR3 DNA reads TGTGCCAGCAGCTGGGGGACTAGCGGGAGGTACGAGCAGTACTTC.

The V call is TRBV28, the J call TRBJ2-7; 9 bases align to TRBD1. Germline CDR1 is MDHEN and CDR2 is SYDVKM. This CDR3 is built from 16 residues. J gave up 5 bases and V 5 bases, and 13 bases lay outside the gene matches. The CDR3 protein is CASSASSGTGLHEQYF. CDR3 sequence (DNA): TGTGCCAGCAGTGCCTCCTCCGGGACAGGGCTGCACGAGCAGTACTTC.

The chain employs TRBV5-1 and TRBJ1-2, with D unclear. The V end lost 1 base, the J end lost 8 bases, and 9 bases lay between the germline ends. The CDR3 has 12 amino acids. Germline V gene lookup returns CDR1 SGHRS and CDR2 YFSETQ. DNA for the CDR3: TGCGCCAGCAGCTTGCCAGGTTCCGGCTACACCTTC. Protein: CASSLPGSGYTF. Full variable domain (rest looked up from reference TRBV5-1 and TRBJ1-2): KAGVTQTPRYLIKTRGQQVTLSCSPISGHRSVSWYQQTPGQGLQFLFEYFSETQRNKGNFPGRFSGRQFSNSRSEMNVSTLELGDSALYLCASSLPGSGYTFGSGTRLTVV.